The 7 T cell receptor beta chains below were found in one sample sequenced in a study of blood T cell repertoires in COVID-19 (dated by TCRdb to the early 2020s). The library relied on the immunoSEQ multiplex PCR assay. TCRdb limited this immuneACCESS table to in-frame rearrangements with V and J called. A share of clones is missing; checked studies link under half to unresolved V genes, and the rest is unexplained. This sample comprises about 310,000 clones, about nine tenths of them detected only once. Roughly 2.1% of the sample goes to the ten largest clones. The sample taken for sequencing was peripheral blood. The source of these receptors is a man younger than 35 with active or convalescent COVID-19.

V is TRBV6-5 and J is TRBJ2-7; possible D gene TRBD1, 5 bases. The CDR3 length is 15 residues. V shed 0 bases and J shed 2 bases, with 11 bases lying between them. Germline lookup yields CDR1 MNHEY and CDR2 SVGAGI. For the CDR3, the DNA is TGTGCCAGCAGTTACTCGATTGGGGCTACCTACGAGCAGTACTTC. Encoded protein: CASSYSIGATYEQYF.

This clone was seen only a few times. This sequence joins TRBV28 and TRBJ1-1; D possibly corresponds to TRBD1 (6 bases). The V gene lost 8 bases and the J gene lost 2 bases, with 12 bases spanning the gap. Germline-derived CDR1 and CDR2 are MDHEN and SYDVKM. This CDR3 is 13 amino acids long. The CDR3 sequence is CASWEQGNTEAFF. As DNA, the CDR3 is TGTGCCAGCTGGGAACAGGGTAACACTGAAGCTTTCTTT.

This clone was detected only a few times. V and J are TRBV20-1 and TRBJ2-7; 12 bases fit TRBD2. In germline, CDR1 is DFQATT, CDR2 SNEGSKA (reference sequence). J was trimmed by 2 bases and V by 3 bases; bases with no gene match: 5. The CDR3 loop spans 15 amino acids. The CDR3 region has the DNA TGCAGTGCTAGTACGACTAGCGGGAGCCCCTACGAGCAGTACTTC. Encoded protein: CSASTTSGSPYEQYF.

V gene TRBV21-1 combines with J gene TRBJ1-6. TRBV21-1 is recorded as a pseudogene. This CDR3 has 16 residues. The CDR3 sequence: CASSEGGGRSNSPLHF. The CDR3 DNA follows: TGTGCCAGCAGCGAAGGGGGGGGGAGAAGTAATTCACCCCTCCACTTT.

The chain uses TRBV19 and TRBJ1-4; the match to TRBD1 covers 9 bases. The CDR3 is 15 amino acids. CDR1 and CDR2 (germline): LNHDA, SQIVND (reference sequence). Trimming at V came to 3 bases and at J to 8 bases, leaving 7 bases not matched to a gene. The CDR3 protein is CASSMTGGPLEKLFF. The CDR3 DNA reads as TGTGCCAGTAGTATGACAGGGGGGCCCCTCGAAAAACTGTTTTTT.

The chain carries TRBV5-8 and TRBJ2-2, with 10 bases lining up with TRBD2. Trimming cost V 1 base and J 4 bases; bases outside gene matches: 10. Germline lookup yields CDR1 SGHTS and CDR2 YDEGEE. This CDR3 has 18 amino acids. CDR3 region: CASSLWASSGRATGELFF. CDR3 nucleotides: TGTGCCAGCAGCTTGTGGGCTTCGAGCGGGAGGGCCACCGGGGAGCTGTTTTTT. The complete variable domain, with remaining parts taken from reference TRBV5-8 and TRBJ2-2, reads EAGVTQSPTHLIKTRGQQATLRCSPISGHTSVYWYQQALGLGLQFLLWYDEGEERNRGNFPPRFSGRQFPNYSSELNVNALELEDSALYLCASSLWASSGRATGELFFGEGSRLTVL.

The CDR3 reads CASSLARTGGSDTQYF. CDR3 DNA: TGCGCCAGCAGCTTGGCCAGGACAGGGGGATCAGATACGCAGTATTTT. V is TRBV5-1 and J is TRBJ2-3; TRBD1 matches 10 bases. The length of the CDR3 is 16 residues. Per the germline V gene, CDR1 is SGHRS and CDR2 is YFSETQ. The ends lost 0 bases at V and 4 bases at J; junction bases unmatched: 5. The full variable domain, rest sourced from reference TRBV5-1 and TRBJ2-3, is KAGVTQTPRYLIKTRGQQVTLSCSPISGHRSVSWYQQTPGQGLQFLFEYFSETQRNKGNFPGRFSGRQFSNSRSEMNVSTLELGDSALYLCASSLARTGGSDTQYFGPGTRLTVL.